What follows are 7 T cell receptor beta chains derived from one specimen sequenced in a study of memory CD4+ T cells and cytomegalovirus serostatus (dated by TCRdb to between 2018 and 2021). The protocol used for the library was the immunoSEQ multiplex PCR assay. Not all clones reach the TCRdb copy of this immuneACCESS table, which keeps in-frame sequences only. Checked studies attribute under half of the gap to unresolved V genes and leave the rest unexplained. Across this sample there are about 52,000 clones, with about 80% seen only once. Together, the top ten hold 1.4% of the sample. A FACSAria II was used to sort memory CD4+ T cells, defined as single viable CD3+CD4+CD8-CD45RO+ cells. Material for sequencing was memory CD4+ T cells from blood. These receptors were obtained from an adult in good health and CMV-seropositive.

The chain joins TRBV7-9 to TRBJ1-1; D not certain. V was pared by 1 base and J by 8 bases, with 11 bases between. Germline CDR1 and CDR2: SEHNR and FQNEAQ (reference sequence). The CDR3 covers 13 residues. This CDR3 is CASSLEGKREAFF. The CDR3, as DNA: TGTGCCAGCAGCTTAGAGGGTAAAAGGGAAGCTTTCTTT.

V usage is TRBV13 and J usage is TRBJ2-5, with 7 nucleotides matching TRBD1. Germline lookup yields CDR1 PRHDT and CDR2 FYEKMQ (reference sequence). The V segment lost 0 bases and the J segment 5 bases; nucleotides outside the gene matches: 6. The CDR3 totals 15 residues. DNA for the CDR3: TGTGCCAGCAGCTTAGGGACAGGGCAAGGGGAGACCCAGTACTTC. It yields the protein CASSLGTGQGETQYF.

V usage is TRBV2 and J usage is TRBJ2-7; D is unclear. This CDR3 is built from 12 residues. With 4 bases removed from V and 6 bases from J, the gap between germline ends came to 10 bases. CDR1 and CDR2 (germline): SNHLY, FYNNEI. The CDR3 DNA reads as TGTGCCAGCAGTGCCTCTTGGCTCGAGCAGTACTTC. As protein: CASSASWLEQYF.

V is TRBV19 and J is TRBJ1-6; tentatively, D is TRBD1 (6 bases). Trimming removed 7 bases from V and 5 bases from J, with 12 bases in between. There are 14 residues in the CDR3. Germline V lookup: CDR1 LNHDA, CDR2 SQIVND (reference sequence). The CDR3 sequence: CASMRGFNNSPLHF. The DNA of the CDR3 is TGTGCCAGTATGAGGGGGTTTAATAATTCACCCCTCCACTTT.

The rearrangement links TRBV5-1 to TRBJ2-5; D unresolved. The germline V gene has CDR1 SGHRS and CDR2 YFSETQ. Trimming took 1 base from V and 5 from J, leaving 18 bases between them. The CDR3 is 16 amino acids. DNA for the CDR3: TGCGCCAGCAGCTTGTCGTCACAGTCGAAGGAGGAGACCCAGTACTTC. This sequence encodes CASSLSSQSKEETQYF.

The rearrangement joins TRBV7-2 to TRBJ2-7, with 9 bases identical to TRBD2. CDR1 and CDR2 from the germline V gene are SGHTA and FQGNSA. The ends lost 4 bases at V and 6 bases at J; junction bases unmatched: 7. The CDR3 contains 14 residues. The CDR3 protein is CASSSGTSRSEQYF. The CDR3 nucleotides are TGTGCCAGCAGCTCAGGGACTAGCAGGAGCGAGCAGTACTTC.

The J gene is TRBJ2-1, the V gene TRBV7-9, with D perhaps matching TRBD2 (7 bases). V lost 3 bases and J lost 6, with 18 bases in between. Germline-derived CDR1 and CDR2 are SEHNR and FQNEAQ (reference sequence). This CDR3 contains 16 residues. The CDR3 bases are TGTGCCAGCAGCTTCTACCGGGGGGCCCTCGGCAATGAGCAGTTCTTC. Translation gives CASSFYRGALGNEQFF. Full variable domain (missing parts from reference TRBV7-9 and TRBJ2-1): DTGVSQNPRHKITKRGQNVTFRCDPISEHNRLYWYRQTLGQGPEFLTYFQNEAQLEKSRLLSDRFSAERPKGSFSTLEIQRTEQGDSAMYLCASSFYRGALGNEQFFGPGTRLTVL.